The T cell receptor delta chain described here comes from a study of γδ T cells in repeated Plasmodium falciparum infection. Study in general: Donors were malaria-exposed Malian children or age- and gender-matched Australian children. Malaria-naive adults were infected with P. falciparum NF54 four times over around 640 days. Samples were taken at baseline, before some infections, and 21 days after each.

TCRdb called clones from the multiplex PCR reads again using CATT. The sample lists around 82,000 delta-chain clones, 1.4% seen once, with over 8% in the top ten. The germline V gene encodes CDR1 TSWWSYY and CDR2 QGS. The CDR3 loop spans 19 amino acids. In regard to this clone: No antigen is known for it. This likely came from a read error, as a far larger clone is one base away. Other DNA sequences within the sample encode an identical CDR3.

Study outcomes and limitations: Vdelta2-negative gammadelta repertoires appeared less diverse and less shared in Malian than Australian children.

Vgamma9/Vdelta2+ and Vdelta2-negative gammadelta T cells were flow-sorted from PBMC for bulk sequencing. The J segment was not called; the V segment is TRDV1; TRDD3, the D gene given by the table, was not confirmed from the DNA. The sequenced sample was gamma-delta T cells from blood. This clonotype was obtained from a pool of human donors (malaria-infected and uninfected, not separated). Here the CDR3 DNA reads TGTGCTCTTGGGGAACTATGTTACTTCCCCGGATCTATTACCGATAAGCTCATCTTT. It is translated as CALGELCYFPGSITDKLIF.